These 6 T cell receptor beta chains share one sample of origin, sequenced in a study of blood T cell repertoires in COVID-19. Using immunoSEQ multiplex PCR, the repertoire was profiled, and TCRdb retains in-frame clones only, with some absent. The repertoire includes fewer than 110,000 clones, approximately 89% of them detected once, and approximately 6.8% sits in the top ten. The sequenced sample consisted of peripheral blood. Receptors were obtained from a man over 45 with active or convalescent COVID-19.

Here the CDR3 DNA reads TGTGCCAGCAGCCAACAGGGGGGCGGCAATCAGCCCCAGCATTTT. Translating gives CASSQQGGGNQPQHF. V is TRBV6-5 and J is TRBJ1-5, with 8 nucleotides matching TRBD1. This CDR3 is built from 15 residues. Germline CDR1 is MNHEY and CDR2 is SVGAGI. V was clipped by 6 bases and J by 2 bases; unmatched bases: 6.

This chain connects TRBV27 to TRBJ2-5; a possible D gene is TRBD1 (6 bases). Between the trimmed V and J ends, which lost 8 bases and 5 bases, there was a span of 18 bases. In germline, CDR1 is MNHEY, CDR2 SMNVEV (reference sequence). This CDR3 has 14 amino acids. The CDR3 is CASRGQGQWETQYF. In DNA form, the CDR3 reads TGTGCCAGCCGTGGTCAGGGGCAGTGGGAGACCCAGTACTTC.

This chain joins TRBV5-1 and TRBJ1-5, with 8 bases that match TRBD1. J lost 7 bases, V lost 2 bases, and 5 bases had no gene match. The CDR3 consists of 14 residues. Germline CDR1 SGHRS, CDR2 YFSETQ. The CDR3 reads CASSLTGGGQPQHF. CDR3 coding DNA: TGCGCCAGCAGCTTAACAGGGGGAGGACAGCCCCAGCATTTT.

This clone appeared once. The chain links TRBV3-1 (or the pseudogene TRBV3-2) to TRBJ1-1, with D tentatively TRBD1 (6 bases). The CDR3 contains 15 residues. Trimming removed 3 bases from V and 0 bases from J, with 11 bases in between. Per germline, CDR1 LGHDT and CDR2 YNNKEL (reference sequence). CDR3 nucleotide sequence: TGTGCCAGCAGCCATAGACAGGCCCTGAACACTGAAGCTTTCTTT. It is translated as CASSHRQALNTEAFF.

The chain's CDR3 is CASSSPPRGGTEAFF. DNA of the CDR3: TGTGCCAGCAGTTCCCCCCCGAGGGGAGGAACTGAAGCTTTCTTT. The chain has TRBV28 and TRBJ1-1; weak D call: TRBD1 (5 bases). Germline CDR1 reads MDHEN; CDR2 reads SYDVKM. This CDR3 is built from 15 residues. V was trimmed by 4 bases and J by 5 bases, leaving 17 bases between them.

The J gene is TRBJ2-7, the V gene TRBV20-1, with D maybe TRBD1 (5 bases). Germline lookup yields CDR1 DFQATT and CDR2 SNEGSKA (reference sequence). The CDR3 sequence is 14 residues long. With 3 bases removed from V and 4 bases from J, the gap between germline ends came to 16 bases. The DNA of the CDR3 is TGCAGTGCTAGTCGGCCAGGGTTCGTTTACGAGCAGTACTTC. Protein product: CSASRPGFVYEQYF.